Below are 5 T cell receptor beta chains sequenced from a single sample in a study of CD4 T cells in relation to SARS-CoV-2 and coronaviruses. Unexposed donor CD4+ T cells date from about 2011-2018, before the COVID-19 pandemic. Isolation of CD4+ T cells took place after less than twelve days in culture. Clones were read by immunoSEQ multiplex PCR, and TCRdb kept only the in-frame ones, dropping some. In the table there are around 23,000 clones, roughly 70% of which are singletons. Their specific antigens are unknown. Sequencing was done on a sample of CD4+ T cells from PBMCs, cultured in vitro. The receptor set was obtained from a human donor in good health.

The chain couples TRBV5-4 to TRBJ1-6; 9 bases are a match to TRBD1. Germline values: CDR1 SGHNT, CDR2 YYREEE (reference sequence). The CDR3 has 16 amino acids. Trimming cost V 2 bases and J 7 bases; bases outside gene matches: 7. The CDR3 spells CASSLQGAKMNSPLHF. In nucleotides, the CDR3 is TGTGCCAGCAGCTTACAGGGGGCGAAGATGAATTCACCCCTCCACTTT.

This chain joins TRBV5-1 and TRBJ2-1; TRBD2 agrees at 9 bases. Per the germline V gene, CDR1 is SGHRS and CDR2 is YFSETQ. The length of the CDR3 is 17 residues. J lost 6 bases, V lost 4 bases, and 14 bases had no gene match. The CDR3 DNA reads TGCGCCAGCAGCGCGGTACGCGGGAGGGCCCAGGGCAATGAGCAGTTCTTC. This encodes CASSAVRGRAQGNEQFF.

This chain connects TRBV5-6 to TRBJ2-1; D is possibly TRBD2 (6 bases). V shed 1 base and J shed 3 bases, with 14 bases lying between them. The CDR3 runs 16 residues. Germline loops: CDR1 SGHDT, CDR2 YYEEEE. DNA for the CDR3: TGTGCCAGCAGCTTGTGGGGTAGCGGAAGCTACAATGAGCAGTTCTTC. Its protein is CASSLWGSGSYNEQFF.

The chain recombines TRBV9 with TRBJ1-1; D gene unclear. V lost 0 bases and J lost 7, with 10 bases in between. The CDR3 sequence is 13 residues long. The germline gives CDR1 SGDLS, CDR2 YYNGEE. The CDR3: CASSVAVVGEAFF. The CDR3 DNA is TGTGCCAGCAGCGTAGCGGTGGTAGGTGAAGCTTTCTTT.

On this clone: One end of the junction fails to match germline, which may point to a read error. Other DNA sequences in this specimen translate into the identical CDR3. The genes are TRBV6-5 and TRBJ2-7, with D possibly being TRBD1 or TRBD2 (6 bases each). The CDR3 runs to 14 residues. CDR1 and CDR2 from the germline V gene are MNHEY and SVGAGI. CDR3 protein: CASSYQRGDHEQYF. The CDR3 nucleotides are TGTGCCAGTAGTTATCAAAGGGGGGACCACGAGCAGTACTTC.